The next 10 T cell receptor beta chains were all read from a single sample in a study of blood T cell repertoires in COVID-19. Measured with immunoSEQ multiplex PCR; TCRdb has only the in-frame clones, and not every one. The sample shows 150,000 to 200,000 clones, around 84% of them seen only once. The sample was PBMCs or T cells enriched from blood (not recorded which). These receptors originate from a woman aged 30 to 39 who had been exposed to COVID-19.

The rearrangement links TRBV27 to TRBJ2-7, with D perhaps matching TRBD1 (5 bases). The V and J ends lost 0 bases and 4 bases respectively, with 7 bases between them. Germline-derived CDR1 and CDR2 are MNHEY and SMNVEV (reference sequence). This CDR3 is 13 amino acids long. The CDR3 nucleotides are TGTGCCAGCAGTTTATCGACAGATTACGAGCAGTACTTC. Amino acid sequence: CASSLSTDYEQYF.

CDR3 amino acids: CASSQELAAYEQYF. Here the CDR3 DNA reads TGTGCCAGCAGCCAAGAATTAGCAGCCTACGAGCAGTACTTC. V gene TRBV3-1 (or the pseudogene TRBV3-2) combines with J gene TRBJ2-7; D is unresolved. Between the trimmed V and J ends, which lost 0 bases and 2 bases, there was a span of 8 bases. CDR3 size: 14 residues. CDR1 LGHDT and CDR2 YNNKEL come from the germline V gene (reference sequence).

The chain joins TRBV6-5 to TRBJ2-1, with 9 bases aligning to TRBD2. The V segment lost 8 bases and the J segment 6 bases; nucleotides outside the gene matches: 8. This CDR3 is built from 14 residues. The germline V gene encodes CDR1 MNHEY and CDR2 SVGAGI. In DNA, the CDR3 is TGTGCCAGCGGGGATAGCGGGGGTATCAATGAGCAGTTCTTC. The encoded protein is CASGDSGGINEQFF.

The rearrangement uses TRBV7-2 and TRBJ1-6; 8 nucleotides agree with TRBD1. This CDR3 has 15 amino acids. Germline V gene lookup returns CDR1 SGHTA and CDR2 FQGNSA. The V segment lost 3 bases and the J segment 11 bases; nucleotides outside the gene matches: 9. Written as DNA, the CDR3 is TGTGCCAGCAGCTTCCCGACAGGGGATCGTCCACCCCTCCACTTT. Translating it yields CASSFPTGDRPPLHF.

There are a few counts of this clone. The V call is TRBV29-1, the J call TRBJ1-1; a weak D match, TRBD1 (5 bases). Germline assignment: CDR1 SQVTM and CDR2 ANQGSEA. Trimming took off 4 bases at V and 2 bases at J, with 11 bases between the two ends. CDR3 length equals 13 residues. CDR3 amino acids: CSVVGGVNTEAFF. Here the CDR3 DNA reads TGCAGCGTTGTCGGAGGGGTTAACACTGAAGCTTTCTTT.

The chain has TRBV21-1 and TRBJ2-5; TRBD1 is the table's D call, not checked against the DNA. TRBV21-1 is recorded as a pseudogene. There are 16 residues in the CDR3. CDR3 sequence: CASSKELRQGRETQYF. The CDR3 DNA reads TGTGCCAGCAGCAAGGAATTGCGACAGGGGCGAGAGACCCAGTACTTC.

V usage is TRBV7-9 and J usage is TRBJ2-1, with TRBD2 identical over 9 bases. This CDR3 contains 17 residues. V lost 0 bases, J lost 2 bases, and 5 bases stayed unmatched. Germline-derived CDR1 and CDR2 are SEHNR and FQNEAQ (reference sequence). CDR3 sequence (DNA): TGTGCCAGCAGCTTAGCGCGAGCGGGGGGACCCTACAATGAGCAGTTCTTC. Translating it yields CASSLARAGGPYNEQFF.

This chain uses TRBV10-2 with TRBJ1-1; no clear D. Germline V lookup: CDR1 WSHSY, CDR2 SAAADI. The CDR3 has 13 residues. Trimming removed 3 bases from V and 0 bases from J, with 5 bases in between. The CDR3 protein is CASSEPMNTEAFF. The CDR3 bases are TGCGCCAGCAGTGAACCTATGAACACTGAAGCTTTCTTT.

This CDR3 reads CASQIKGVSTYNEQFF. The CDR3 region has the DNA TGTGCCAGCCAGATTAAGGGGGTTTCGACCTACAATGAGCAGTTCTTC. The chain uses TRBV27 and TRBJ2-1; maybe TRBD1 (6 bases). Germline-derived CDR1 and CDR2 are MNHEY and SMNVEV (reference sequence). V was clipped by 8 bases and J by 2 bases, with 19 bases between them. CDR3 length equals 16 residues.

J is TRBJ2-7 and V is TRBV4-1; a weak D match, TRBD1 (5 bases). Between the trimmed V and J ends, which lost 4 bases and 0 bases, there was a span of 16 bases. The CDR3 runs 16 residues. Germline lookup yields CDR1 MGHRA and CDR2 YSYEKL. CDR3 coding DNA: TGCGCCAGCAGCCCCTTGGACATGGGGTTCTCCTACGAGCAGTACTTC. Amino acid sequence: CASSPLDMGFSYEQYF.